This TCR beta chain originates from a study of blood T cells in healthy people across ages. The study drew donors from healthy Caucasian individuals in Russia aged roughly 6 to 100. V was cut by 3 bases and J by 7 bases, with 9 bases left in between. The CDR3 runs to 12 residues. Per the germline V gene, CDR1 is SGHTA and CDR2 is FQGNSA. A J-beta primer mix and a sample-barcoded 5' primer were used in a second PCR of about 7 to 12 cycles. TCRdb used MiXCR to reprocess the 5' RACE reads, holding one entry per CDR3 protein. The data contain about 780,000 distinct CDR3 sequences, less than 60% of them singletons.

The receptor was derived from a man at least 80 years old in good health. This sequence joins TRBV7-2 and TRBJ1-1; D gene ambiguous. Sample: blood. The CDR3 sequence: CASSFRTGEAFF. DNA for the CDR3: TGTGCCAGCAGCTTCAGAACGGGTGAAGCTTTCTTT.